Shown below are 9 T cell receptor beta chains from a single sample sequenced in a study of shared clonotypes between healthy human individuals. Sequencing was performed with immunoSEQ multiplex PCR; in TCRdb, only in-frame clones are kept and a portion is missing. The sample consists of some 2,500,000 clones, approximately 93% of them appearing once. Sequenced material: naive CD4+ T cells from PBMCs. Subset reported: CD45RA+ positively selected. The source of these receptors is a young man in good health. Some clones in this sample may be carry-over from other donors' samples.

The CDR3 region has the DNA TGTGCCAGCAGCTTGTTTTTAGCGAGGTACCAAGAGACCCAGTACTTC. As protein: CASSLFLARYQETQYF. V is TRBV5-4 and J is TRBJ2-5; D is perhaps TRBD2 (5 bases). Germline assignment: CDR1 SGHNT and CDR2 YYREEE (reference sequence). The CDR3 has 16 residues. With 1 base removed from V and 0 bases from J, the gap between germline ends came to 13 bases.

V gene TRBV25-1 combines with J gene TRBJ2-5; D unclear. From germline, CDR1 is MGHDK and CDR2 SYGVNS. V was trimmed by 6 bases and J by 5 bases, leaving 7 bases between them. The CDR3 length is 11 residues. CDR3 sequence reads: CASRHGETQYF. DNA for the CDR3: TGTGCCAGCAGGCACGGGGAGACCCAGTACTTC.

V is TRBV5-1 and J is TRBJ1-3, with D tentatively TRBD1 (5 bases). The CDR3 has 18 residues. V was clipped by 0 bases and J by 3 bases, with 19 bases between them. Germline V gene data show CDR1 as SGHRS and CDR2 as YFSETQ. The CDR3 here is CASSLALSAGDFGNTIYF. CDR3 bases: TGCGCCAGCAGCTTGGCTTTGTCGGCGGGGGACTTTGGAAACACCATATATTTT.

This sequence joins TRBV5-1 and TRBJ2-1; 9 bases agree with TRBD2. The germline gives CDR1 SGHRS, CDR2 YFSETQ. The CDR3 is made up of 17 amino acids. V lost 0 bases and J lost 5; bases outside the gene matches: 9. In nucleotides, the CDR3 is TGCGCCAGCAGCTTGGTGCCTGTACTAGCGGGTAACAATGAGCAGTTCTTC. Translating gives CASSLVPVLAGNNEQFF.

The chain carries TRBV5-1 and TRBJ2-1; D might be TRBD2 (6 bases). V dropped 0 bases and J dropped 13 bases, with 14 bases sitting between them. Looked up from germline, CDR1 is SGHRS and CDR2 is YFSETQ. There are 13 residues in the CDR3. CDR3 sequence (DNA): TGCGCCAGCAGCTTGGGGGCGGGACGGGACCAGTTCTTC. The encoded protein is CASSLGAGRDQFF. Based on the CDR3 plus reference TRBV5-1 and TRBJ2-1, the full variable domain is KAGVTQTPRYLIKTRGQQVTLSCSPISGHRSVSWYQQTPGQGLQFLFEYFSETQRNKGNFPGRFSGRQFSNSRSEMNVSTLELGDSALYLCASSLGAGRDQFFGPGTRLTVL.

The chain recombines TRBV10-2 with TRBJ2-3; TRBD2 agrees at 13 bases. Germline trimming cut 4 bases from V and 2 bases from J; bases unmatched to any gene: 3. From germline, CDR1 is WSHSY and CDR2 SAAADI. This CDR3 is 16 amino acids long. The CDR3 protein is CASSGGLAGITDTQYF. DNA of the CDR3: TGCGCCAGCAGTGGGGGACTAGCGGGGATCACAGATACGCAGTATTTT.

With respect to this clone: The same CDR3 arises from other DNA sequences in this sample as well. The J gene is TRBJ1-2, the V gene TRBV4-2; no reliable D call. Looked up from germline, CDR1 is LGHNA and CDR2 is YNFKEQ. Between the trimmed V and J ends, which lost 1 base and 8 bases, there was a span of 11 bases. The CDR3 totals 13 residues. The CDR3 sequence: CASSQVLQGGYTF. The CDR3 DNA follows: TGTGCCAGCAGCCAAGTGTTACAAGGCGGCTACACCTTC.

The chain combines TRBV27 with TRBJ2-2; 8 bases map to TRBD1. The CDR3 covers 14 residues. Trimming removed 5 bases from V and 6 bases from J; junction bases left unmatched: 5. From germline, CDR1 is MNHEY and CDR2 SMNVEV (reference sequence). The CDR3 here is CASSMDREAGELFF. DNA of the CDR3: TGTGCCAGCAGTATGGACAGGGAAGCCGGGGAGCTGTTTTTT.

V and J are TRBV7-2 and TRBJ1-1, with D hard to call. The CDR3 runs to 12 residues. The V gene lost 2 bases and the J gene lost 11 bases, with 12 bases spanning the gap. Germline CDR1 SGHTA, CDR2 FQGNSA. The CDR3 spells CASSLLGGQAFF. CDR3 coding DNA: TGTGCCAGCAGCTTACTGGGAGGTCAGGCTTTCTTT.